This T cell receptor (beta chain) was found in a study of response to subunit inactivated influenza vaccine. Each CDR3 protein gets one entry after TCRdb re-called the RT-PCR reads with MiXCR. The sample has hundreds of thousands of distinct CDR3 sequences; around 10% are singletons. Germline lookup yields CDR1 SGHTA and CDR2 FQGNSA. The CDR3 consists of 15 residues. Trimming removed 3 bases from V and 1 base from J, with 13 bases in between. These data were also reused for a study on T cells expressing NK-cell markers. That publication notes: Researchers built TCR beta cDNA using 5'RACE template switching with UMIs. The sequencing cohort of eight donors included seven HCMV-seropositive individuals and one seronegative individual. Of CD8+ T cells, roughly 1.0-8% belonged to dominant NKG2C+ clonotypes in five to seven donors. These same clonotypes (in several donors) also led the CD3+CD56-NKG2C+ fraction.

The receptor was isolated from a man aged 50-59 years who received an inactivated influenza vaccine. The chain couples TRBV7-2 to TRBJ2-7, with a tentative D call TRBD1 (6 bases). The starting material was PBMCs from blood, obtained on the day of vaccination. CDR3 in DNA: TGTGCCAGCAGCTTTTTTTTGCAGGGGTCCTACGAGCAGTACTTC. Translated: CASSFFLQGSYEQYF.